This T cell receptor beta chain was sequenced during a study of blood T cell repertoires in COVID-19. Study details: Some COVID-19 samples were acute and others convalescent; all came from the United States, Italy and Spain. In each case, the material was cDNA or gDNA derived from T cells, B-cell-depleted T cells, or PBMCs.

A remark on this clone: Germline and junction disagree at one end, which may indicate a read error.

Seattle enrolled patients during active infection and tracked them longitudinally. Profiling relied on immunoSEQ multiplex PCR, and the TCRdb table lists in-frame clones only, not all of them. This table has about 87,000 clones, around 82% appearing once. The CDR3 length is 17 residues. Looked up from germline, CDR1 is WNHNN and CDR2 is SYGVQD (reference sequence). The gene calls are TRBV10-1 and TRBJ1-1, with 8 bases that match TRBD1. This TCR was recovered from a woman older than 75 with COVID-19, enrolled during active disease. The specimen sequenced was peripheral blood. Written as DNA, the CDR3 is TGCGCCAGCAGCGAGTACCCAGGGGGCGGTGGTGACACTGAAGCTTTCTTT. It translates to CASSEYPGGGGDTEAFF.